This TCR beta chain was retrieved from a study of T cell changes during pregnancy in multiple sclerosis. Using immunoSEQ multiplex PCR, the repertoire was profiled, and TCRdb retains in-frame clones only, with some absent. The sample lists 39,000 or so clones; around 93% were seen once. The germline V and J ends were trimmed by 0 bases and 7 bases, with 6 bases remaining between them. Germline-derived CDR1 and CDR2 are SGHAT and FQNNGV. CDR3 length: 12 amino acids. The sequence came from a female donor with multiple sclerosis, enrolled in a pregnancy study. The rearrangement joins TRBV11-2 to TRBJ1-2; D ambiguous. The material was CD8+ T cells from peripheral blood mononuclear cells, obtained in the third trimester of pregnancy. The CDR3 region has the DNA TGTGCCAGCAGCTTAGACATTTCTGGCTACACCTTC. Protein product: CASSLDISGYTF.